Each of the 21 T cell receptor beta chains below was sequenced from the same sample in a study of blood T cell repertoires in COVID-19. Clones were read by immunoSEQ multiplex PCR, and TCRdb kept only the in-frame ones, dropping some. Of tens of thousands of clones in the sample, around 83% were seen once. Sequencing input: peripheral blood. These receptors were taken from a man at least 80 years old with active or convalescent COVID-19.

With regard to this clone: The sample carries other DNA sequences with the same CDR3. The chain couples TRBV3-1 (or the pseudogene TRBV3-2) to TRBJ1-2, with D tentatively TRBD1 (5 bases). V shed 1 base and J shed 4 bases, with 10 bases lying between them. Per germline, CDR1 LGHDT and CDR2 YNNKEL (reference sequence). The CDR3 has 14 residues. CDR3 nucleotide sequence: TGTGCCAGCAGCCAAGGGGGCTCGAGCTATGGCTACACCTTC. Its protein product is CASSQGGSSYGYTF.

This chain uses TRBV19 with TRBJ2-3, with TRBD2 matching over 9 bases. Germline V CDR1 and CDR2: LNHDA, SQIVND (reference sequence). Losses at the gene ends were 7 bases for V and 0 bases for J; bases not matched to a gene: 5. The CDR3 is 15 amino acids. The CDR3 region is CASTAGGRSTDTQYF. The CDR3 DNA reads as TGTGCCAGTACAGCGGGGGGTAGAAGCACAGATACGCAGTATTTT.

J is TRBJ2-1 and V is TRBV7-6; 11 bases match TRBD2. CDR3 size: 15 residues. Trimming at V came to 5 bases and at J to 7 bases, leaving 7 bases not matched to a gene. Germline assignment: CDR1 SGHVS and CDR2 FNYEAQ. Here the CDR3 reads CASSPRTSGLNEQFF. CDR3 nucleotide sequence: TGTGCCAGCAGCCCCCGGACTAGCGGGTTGAATGAGCAGTTCTTC. The whole variable domain, remainder taken from reference TRBV7-6 and TRBJ2-1, is GAGVSQSPRYKVTKRGQDVALRCDPISGHVSLYWYRQALGQGPEFLTYFNYEAQQDKSGLPNDRFSAERPEGSISTLTIQRTEQRDSAMYRCASSPRTSGLNEQFFGPGTRLTVL.

This clone came up once. The rearrangement uses TRBV10-3 and TRBJ1-1, with TRBD1 matching over 8 bases. The CDR3 is 13 residues long. Trimming at V came to 3 bases and at J to 7 bases, leaving 4 bases not matched to a gene. Germline lookup yields CDR1 ENHRY and CDR2 SYGVKD. CDR3 residues: CAISDRGLYEAFF. CDR3 DNA: TGTGCCATCAGTGACAGGGGGCTCTATGAAGCTTTCTTT.

CDR3 sequence: CASSPRRAQSNYGYTF. The DNA for the CDR3 is TGCGCCAGCAGCCCCCGAAGAGCACAGTCCAACTATGGCTACACCTTC. This chain uses TRBV5-1 with TRBJ1-2, with no clear D. The CDR3 is 16 amino acids. Trimming pared 4 bases from V and 2 bases from J, leaving 18 bases between. CDR1 and CDR2 (germline): SGHRS, YFSETQ. Full variable domain (remainder filled in from reference TRBV5-1 and TRBJ1-2): KAGVTQTPRYLIKTRGQQVTLSCSPISGHRSVSWYQQTPGQGLQFLFEYFSETQRNKGNFPGRFSGRQFSNSRSEMNVSTLELGDSALYLCASSPRRAQSNYGYTFGSGTRLTVV.

The chain recombines TRBV29-1 with TRBJ2-3; TRBD1 or TRBD2 may be the D gene (6 bases each). The CDR3 loop spans 11 amino acids. Germline lookup yields CDR1 SQVTM and CDR2 ANQGSEA. Trimming shortened V by 7 bases and J by 6 bases, and 11 bases separated the two germline ends. CDR3 nucleotides: TGCAGCGGGGGGGCAGGGGATACGCAGTATTTT. Protein: CSGGAGDTQYF.

This chain joins TRBV27 and TRBJ2-1, with D perhaps TRBD2 (5 bases). CDR3 size: 14 residues. The V gene's germline CDR1 is MNHEY and CDR2 SMNVEV (reference sequence). V lost 7 bases to trimming and J lost 6 bases, with 16 bases between them. CDR3 nucleotides: TGTGCCAGCATTAAATGGTCCGAGGGCAATGAGCAGTTCTTC. Translation: CASIKWSEGNEQFF.

V usage is TRBV2 and J usage is TRBJ2-7; maybe TRBD2 (5 bases). This CDR3 region has 14 residues. Germline lookup yields CDR1 SNHLY and CDR2 FYNNEI. The V end lost 2 bases, the J end lost 5 bases, and 13 bases lay between the germline ends. The CDR3 protein is CASSESRGGNEQYF. CDR3 coding DNA: TGTGCCAGCAGTGAAAGTCGGGGTGGGAACGAGCAGTACTTC.

This clone showed up just once. The chain joins TRBV7-2 to TRBJ2-1; 8 nucleotides match TRBD2. CDR1 and CDR2 (germline): SGHTA, FQGNSA. V shed 5 bases and J 2 bases; nucleotides not matched to a gene: 5. This CDR3 comprises 15 residues. The CDR3 loop is CASSIRGGAYNEQFF. CDR3 nucleotides: TGTGCCAGCAGCATTCGGGGGGGCGCCTACAATGAGCAGTTCTTC.

CDR3 sequence: CASSVDLQGPEAFF. DNA of the CDR3: TGTGCCAGCAGCGTAGATCTCCAGGGTCCTGAAGCTTTCTTT. The chain uses TRBV9 and TRBJ1-1, with D perhaps matching TRBD1 (5 bases). Germline CDR1 is SGDLS and CDR2 is YYNGEE. V lost 0 bases to trimming and J lost 6 bases, with 12 bases between them. The CDR3 totals 14 residues.

The chain employs TRBV7-6 and TRBJ1-5; D possibly corresponds to TRBD1 (5 bases). The V and J ends lost 1 base and 6 bases respectively, with 13 bases between them. Per the germline V gene, CDR1 is SGHVS and CDR2 is FNYEAQ. The CDR3 loop spans 15 amino acids. The CDR3 region is CASSLGRDGVQPQHF. As DNA, the CDR3 is TGTGCCAGCAGCTTAGGCAGGGATGGTGTTCAGCCCCAGCATTTT.

This clone has only one observation. This chain joins TRBV28 and TRBJ2-7, with a possible D match to TRBD1 (6 bases). Per the germline V gene, CDR1 is MDHEN and CDR2 is SYDVKM. Trimming stripped 5 bases from V and 3 bases from J, with 17 bases between. There are 15 residues in the CDR3. CDR3 nucleotide sequence: TGTGCCAGCAGTCCGCCACGAGGGGGATTCTACGAGCAGTACTTC. Amino acid sequence: CASSPPRGGFYEQYF.

The gene calls are TRBV3-1 (or the pseudogene TRBV3-2) and TRBJ2-5; no reliable D call. The CDR3 consists of 12 residues. The germline gives CDR1 LGHDT, CDR2 YNNKEL (reference sequence). The ends were cut back, 4 bases at V and 2 bases at J, with 5 bases in the middle. Written as DNA, the CDR3 is TGTGCCAGCAGCCGACTGCAAGAGACCCAGTACTTC. This codes for CASSRLQETQYF.

The chain links TRBV5-4 to TRBJ2-4, with D perhaps TRBD1 (6 bases). The V end was cut by 3 bases, the J end by 4 bases, with 14 bases between. This CDR3 has 15 amino acids. CDR1 and CDR2 from the germline V gene are SGHNT and YYREEE (reference sequence). The CDR3 here is CASSSPGTQKNIQYF. The CDR3 DNA follows: TGTGCCAGCAGCTCCCCCGGGACACAAAAAAACATTCAGTACTTC.

The V call is TRBV18, the J call TRBJ1-1; tentatively, D is TRBD1 (5 bases). Between the trimmed V and J ends, which lost 4 bases and 6 bases, there was a span of 18 bases. The CDR3 runs 15 residues. The germline gives CDR1 KGHSH, CDR2 LQKENI. The CDR3 nucleotides read TGTGCCAGCTCACTCCCCGCAGGGTTAAATTCTGAAGCTTTCTTT. Translating it yields CASSLPAGLNSEAFF.

The chain is built from TRBV6-1 and TRBJ1-2; D call uncertain. V was cut by 0 bases and J by 1 base, with 6 bases left in between. CDR3 length: 14 amino acids. Germline V gene data show CDR1 as MNHNS and CDR2 as SASEGT. CDR3 in amino acids: CASSEALGNYGYTF. DNA of the CDR3: TGTGCCAGCAGTGAAGCGCTAGGTAACTATGGCTACACCTTC.

V usage is TRBV9 and J usage is TRBJ1-1; D is unresolved. Trimming stripped 0 bases from V and 5 bases from J, with 14 bases between. The V gene's germline CDR1 is SGDLS and CDR2 YYNGEE. The length of the CDR3 is 15 residues. This CDR3 is CASSVGGSYETEAFF. CDR3 DNA sequence: TGTGCCAGCAGCGTAGGAGGCAGCTATGAGACTGAAGCTTTCTTT.

The chain couples TRBV3-1 (or the pseudogene TRBV3-2) to TRBJ2-7, with D possibly being TRBD2 (5 bases). CDR1 is LGHDT and CDR2 is YNNKEL in the germline V gene (reference sequence). This CDR3 has 14 amino acids. V shed 0 bases and J shed 6 bases, with 12 bases lying between them. The CDR3 is CASSQDLDFTEQYF. In DNA form, the CDR3 reads TGTGCCAGCAGCCAAGATCTGGACTTTACCGAGCAGTACTTC.

Concerning this clone: Other nucleotide sequences in the sample specify the same CDR3. The CDR3 DNA sequence: TGCGCCAGCAGCTTCCAACAGGGTCCCTACGAGCAGTACTTC. The encoded protein is CASSFQQGPYEQYF. V and J are TRBV5-1 and TRBJ2-7, with a possible D match to TRBD1 (6 bases). The CDR3 is 14 amino acids. Trimming pared 2 bases from V and 2 bases from J, leaving 11 bases between. The germline CDR1 and CDR2 sequences are SGHRS and YFSETQ.

The gene calls are TRBV5-6 and TRBJ1-4; no clear D gene. The CDR3 covers 14 residues. Trimming took off 2 bases at V and 9 bases at J, with 14 bases between the two ends. Germline V gives CDR1 SGHDT, CDR2 YYEEEE. CDR3 DNA: TGTGCCAGCAGCTTTTTTATGGCGGAAAAAAAACTGTTTTTT. Translated, it gives CASSFFMAEKKLFF.

V is TRBV3-1 (or the pseudogene TRBV3-2) and J is TRBJ2-7; TRBD1 matches at 7 bases. This CDR3 is 20 amino acids long. Germline lookup yields CDR1 LGHDT and CDR2 YNNKEL (reference sequence). V lost 0 bases to trimming and J lost 1 base; unmatched junction nucleotides: 18. CDR3 amino acids: CASSQDYGDRRISNSYEQYF. DNA of the CDR3: TGTGCCAGCAGCCAAGATTACGGGGACAGACGAATCTCCAATTCCTACGAGCAGTACTTC.